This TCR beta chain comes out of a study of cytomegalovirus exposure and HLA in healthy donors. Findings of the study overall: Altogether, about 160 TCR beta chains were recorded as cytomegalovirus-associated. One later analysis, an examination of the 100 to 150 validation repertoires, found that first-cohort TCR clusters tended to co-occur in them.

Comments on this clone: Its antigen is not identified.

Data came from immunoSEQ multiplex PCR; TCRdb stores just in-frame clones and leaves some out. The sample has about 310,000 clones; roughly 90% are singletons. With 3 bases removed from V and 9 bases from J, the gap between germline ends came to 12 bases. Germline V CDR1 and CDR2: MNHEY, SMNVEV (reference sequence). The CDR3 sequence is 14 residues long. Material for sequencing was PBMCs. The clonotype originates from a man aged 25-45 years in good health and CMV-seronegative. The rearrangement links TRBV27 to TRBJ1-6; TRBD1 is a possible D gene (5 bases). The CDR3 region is CASSLDKGISPLHF. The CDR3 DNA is TGTGCCAGCAGTTTGGACAAGGGGATTTCACCCCTCCACTTT.